This T cell receptor (beta chain) was captured in a study of CD8+ T cells in alopecia areata. Study outcomes and limitations: For patients receiving tofacitinib, scalp clonality and expanded CD8+ clones among the top 100 significantly decreased. TCR sharing was clearer in mice than between patients, perhaps partly owing to patient HLA diversity.

This CDR3 contains 14 residues. The germline V gene encodes CDR1 LGHNA and CDR2 YSLEER. V was cut by 3 bases and J by 5 bases, with 14 bases left in between. Once RNA had been extracted, it was reverse transcribed into cDNA to act as the sequencing template. Assay used: immunoSEQ multiplex PCR; TCRdb lists only in-frame clones, some missing. The sample has 95,000 to 100,000 clones, 60% to 75% seen once; the top ten hold around 15%. The treatment denotes: oral pan-JAK inhibitor, 5-10 mg twice daily. Sorted populations comprised CD4+ and CD8+ T cells obtained from PBMCs. Concerning this clone: Antigen: not known.

This sequence was found in a human donor with alopecia areata. This specimen consisted of CD8+ T cells sorted from blood, obtained at week 4, from a patient treated with tofacitinib. This sequence joins TRBV4-3 and TRBJ2-7; D is possibly TRBD1 (6 bases). The CDR3 nucleotides read TGCGCCAGCAGCCAGGATACAGGGATCGACGAGCAGTACTTC. Residues: CASSQDTGIDEQYF.